This T cell receptor beta chain originates from a study of blood T cells in healthy people across ages. Study findings and constraints: Versus aged donors, long-lived donors had higher diversity and more naive CD4+ cells.

On this clonotype: The antigen remains undetermined. It may be a read error: a sequence one base away is much more abundant.

Primed by a sample-barcoded 5' primer and a J-beta primer mix, a second PCR proceeded for 7 to 11 cycles. Each cDNA molecule carried a tag from a template-switch adaptor that contained 12 random nucleotides. TCRdb recomputed calls from the 5' RACE reads with MiXCR, one row per CDR3 protein. The sample includes approximately 960,000 distinct CDR3 sequences, roughly 29% of them seen just once. A further study also used this sample, focusing on T cells of mothers and their children. That source reports: The study sampled a few healthy Caucasian mothers and their six children. Sample barcodes and 2-4 random nucleotides came from the second PCR's M1S primer.

The TCR comes from a woman aged 35 to 49 in good health. Sequencing was performed on blood.

The CDR3 sequence is CSASTGTGNYEQFF. CDR3 DNA: TGCAGTGCTAGTACCGGGACAGGGAACTACGAGCAGTTCTTC. This rearrangement joins TRBV20-1 to TRBJ2-1; 9 bases fit TRBD1. CDR1 and CDR2 (germline): DFQATT, SNEGSKA (reference sequence). J was trimmed by 10 bases and V by 3 bases; bases with no gene match: 10. CDR3 length: 14 residues.